Below, 25 T cell receptor beta chains from the same sample are listed, as sequenced in a study of shared clonotypes between healthy human individuals. Only in-frame clones appear in the TCRdb table, and some are missing; sequencing was by immunoSEQ multiplex PCR. The sample yields about 600,000 clones, around 78% seen once. The source material was PBMCs. The source is a woman in her thirties or forties in good health. Some clones in this sample may be carry-over from other donors' samples.

The chain carries TRBV28 and TRBJ1-5; 7 bases agree with TRBD1. The CDR3 length is 15 residues. The germline V gene has CDR1 MDHEN and CDR2 SYDVKM. J gave up 5 bases and V 6 bases, and 10 bases lay outside the gene matches. CDR3 protein: CASRTPGGPDQPQHF. Written as DNA, the CDR3 is TGTGCCAGCAGAACACCAGGGGGTCCCGATCAGCCCCAGCATTTT.

V is TRBV28 and J is TRBJ1-1; 8 bases match TRBD1. V lost 5 bases to trimming and J lost 1 base; unmatched junction nucleotides: 3. The CDR3 runs to 14 residues. Germline-derived CDR1 and CDR2 are MDHEN and SYDVKM. The CDR3 nucleotides read TGTGCCAGCAGTCGGGGACAGGCGAACACTGAAGCTTTCTTT. Translating it yields CASSRGQANTEAFF.

The chain recombines TRBV5-1 with TRBJ2-2, with a possible D match to TRBD2 (6 bases). Trimming removed 4 bases from V and 5 bases from J, with 21 bases in between. Per the germline V gene, CDR1 is SGHRS and CDR2 is YFSETQ. The CDR3 runs to 17 residues. CDR3 coding DNA: TGCGCCAGCAGCGTATCCGGGACTCCACGTGGTACCGGGGAGCTGTTTTTT. Protein: CASSVSGTPRGTGELFF.

V and J are TRBV5-1 and TRBJ2-1, with D possibly matching TRBD2 (6 bases). V shed 4 bases and J shed 7 bases, with 9 bases lying between them. Looked up from germline, CDR1 is SGHRS and CDR2 is YFSETQ. The length of the CDR3 is 12 residues. In nucleotides, the CDR3 is TGCGCCAGCAGCCAGACTAGGAATGAGCAGTTCTTC. Translated, it gives CASSQTRNEQFF.

The chain employs TRBV9 and TRBJ2-2, with 12 bases matching TRBD2. The CDR3 loop spans 18 amino acids. CDR1 is SGDLS and CDR2 is YYNGEE in the germline V gene. The V gene end was trimmed by 0 bases and the J gene end by 6 bases; junction bases not matched to a gene: 9. The CDR3 loop is CASSVGLAGGGFAGELFF. In DNA, the CDR3 is TGTGCCAGCAGCGTAGGCCTAGCGGGAGGGGGCTTCGCCGGGGAGCTGTTTTTT.

This sequence joins TRBV7-7 and TRBJ2-1, with TRBD2 matching 10 bases. The CDR3 consists of 15 residues. The germline gives CDR1 SSHAT, CDR2 FNYEAQ (reference sequence). The ends lost 3 bases at V and 9 bases at J; junction bases unmatched: 8. This chain's CDR3 is CASSLGLATVAEQFF. For the CDR3, the DNA is TGTGCCAGCAGCTTGGGACTAGCGACCGTCGCTGAGCAGTTCTTC.

This chain joins TRBV27 and TRBJ1-3, with TRBD1 as a possible D gene (5 bases). V gave up 8 bases and J gave up 4 bases, with 18 bases separating them. This CDR3 region has 15 residues. The germline V gene encodes CDR1 MNHEY and CDR2 SMNVEV (reference sequence). The CDR3 region is CASQTRGEVGNTIYF. CDR3 DNA: TGTGCCAGCCAGACGAGAGGGGAAGTCGGAAACACCATATATTTT.

The chain recombines TRBV19 with TRBJ2-2, with D possibly called TRBD1 or TRBD2 (6 bases each). Trimming cost V 5 bases and J 1 base, with 14 bases left between them. Germline V gene data show CDR1 as LNHDA and CDR2 as SQIVND (reference sequence). This CDR3 has 16 residues. The CDR3 sequence: CASSSDRLVNTGELFF. DNA of the CDR3: TGTGCCAGTAGTTCGGACAGACTAGTGAACACCGGGGAGCTGTTTTTT.

The CDR3 is CASSLQGSGTGELFF. In DNA form, the CDR3 reads TGTGCCAGCAGCTTACAGGGTTCGGGCACCGGGGAGCTGTTTTTT. The chain has TRBV11-2 and TRBJ2-2; TRBD1 might be the D (5 bases). Germline V gives CDR1 SGHAT, CDR2 FQNNGV. Trimming cost V 2 bases and J 4 bases, with 11 bases left between them. This CDR3 contains 15 residues.

Here the CDR3 reads CASSLASGRSDEQYF. The CDR3 nucleotides read TGTGCCAGCAGTCTCGCGAGCGGGAGGAGCGACGAGCAGTACTTC. V and J are TRBV28 and TRBJ2-7, with 9 bases fitting TRBD2. Germline V gene data show CDR1 as MDHEN and CDR2 as SYDVKM. The CDR3 covers 15 residues. Trimming cost V 5 bases and J 5 bases; bases outside gene matches: 10.

This clone was counted a few times. V and J are TRBV19 and TRBJ1-2, with no clear D. V was trimmed by 8 bases and J by 4 bases, leaving 14 bases between them. CDR1 and CDR2 (germline): LNHDA, SQIVND (reference sequence). The CDR3 has 13 residues. CDR3 nucleotides: TGTGCCAGTGCACTTGCATCAGGCTATGGCTACACCTTC. It translates to CASALASGYGYTF.

J is TRBJ2-1 and V is TRBV7-2; D not certain. The CDR3 contains 12 residues. With 10 bases removed from V and 9 bases from J, the gap between germline ends came to 16 bases. In germline, CDR1 is SGHTA, CDR2 FQGNSA. Here the CDR3 DNA reads TGTGCCATTTCCCCTAGTGGGATTGAGCAGTTCTTC. This translates into CAISPSGIEQFF. Complete variable domain (other parts from reference TRBV7-2 and TRBJ2-1): GAGVSQSPSNKVTEKGKDVELRCDPISGHTALYWYRQSLGQGLEFLIYFQGNSAPDKSGLPSDRFSAERTGGSVSTLTIQRTQQEDSAVYLCAISPSGIEQFFGPGTRLTVL.

The V call is TRBV5-1, the J call TRBJ1-4, with D possibly being TRBD1 (6 bases). Trimming pared 0 bases from V and 3 bases from J, leaving 9 bases between. The germline CDR1 and CDR2 sequences are SGHRS and YFSETQ. The CDR3 loop spans 15 amino acids. This CDR3 is CASSLAGGSNEKLFF. CDR3 DNA: TGCGCCAGCAGCTTGGCCGGGGGCTCTAATGAAAAACTGTTTTTT.

This rearrangement joins TRBV5-4 to TRBJ1-1, with D possibly TRBD1 on 5 matching bases. Germline values: CDR1 SGHNT, CDR2 YYREEE (reference sequence). This CDR3 has 14 amino acids. With 2 bases removed from V and 4 bases from J, the gap between germline ends came to 12 bases. The CDR3 region is CASSLTQDSTEAFF. For the CDR3, the DNA is TGTGCCAGCAGCTTAACACAGGATAGCACTGAAGCTTTCTTT. Full variable domain (rest looked up from reference TRBV5-4 and TRBJ1-1): ETGVTQSPTHLIKTRGQQVTLRCSSQSGHNTVSWYQQALGQGPQFIFQYYREEENGRGNFPPRFSGLQFPNYSSELNVNALELDDSALYLCASSLTQDSTEAFFGQGTRLTVV.

A word on this clone: This same CDR3 is encoded by further DNA sequences in the sample. The chain is built from TRBV4-1 and TRBJ1-5, with D perhaps matching TRBD1 (5 bases). Trimming cost V 4 bases and J 4 bases, with 8 bases left between them. This CDR3 is built from 13 residues. Per the germline V gene, CDR1 is MGHRA and CDR2 is YSYEKL. For the CDR3, the DNA is TGCGCCAGCAGCCGGGACGGGAATCAGCCCCAGCATTTT. Translated, it gives CASSRDGNQPQHF.

V usage is TRBV18 and J usage is TRBJ1-2; D possibly corresponds to TRBD1 (5 bases). This CDR3 has 12 amino acids. Germline CDR1 KGHSH, CDR2 LQKENI. Trimming cost V 8 bases and J 3 bases, with 10 bases left between them. As DNA, the CDR3 is TGTGCCAGCCGACAGCTTGACTATGGCTACACCTTC. It is translated as CASRQLDYGYTF. Variable domain in full (rest from reference TRBV18 and TRBJ1-2): NAGVMQNPRHLVRRRGQEARLRCSPMKGHSHVYWYRQLPEEGLKFMVYLQKENIIDESGMPKERFSAEFPKEGPSILRIQQVVRGDSAAYFCASRQLDYGYTFGSGTRLTVV.

This clone was recorded only once. This likely came from a read error, as a far larger clone is one base away. The chain is built from TRBV10-3 and TRBJ2-7; TRBD1 matches at 8 bases. The CDR3 is made up of 14 amino acids. Germline CDR1 ENHRY, CDR2 SYGVKD. Trimming cost V 3 bases and J 7 bases; bases outside gene matches: 8. The CDR3 is CAISELQGVREQYF. The CDR3, as DNA: TGTGCCATCAGTGAACTACAGGGGGTACGGGAGCAGTACTTC.

With respect to this clone: A far larger clone is just one base off, so this is likely a read error. This rearrangement joins TRBV30 to TRBJ1-5, with D maybe TRBD1 (5 bases). Per germline, CDR1 GTSNPN and CDR2 SVGIG (reference sequence). The CDR3 extends over 13 amino acids. CDR3 region: CARSGTGNQPQHF. The CDR3 nucleotides read TGTGCCCGGAGTGGGACGGGGAATCAGCCCCAGCATTTT.

The chain employs TRBV7-8 and TRBJ2-1; 9 nucleotides agree with TRBD1. The germline V gene encodes CDR1 SGHVS and CDR2 FQNEAQ. After removal of 1 base from V and 16 bases from J, the junction contained 5 bases not matched to a gene. This CDR3 region has 12 residues. CDR3 DNA: TGTGCCAGCAGCTTAGGGGGACAGGGTTGTTTCTTC. It codes for CASSLGGQGCFF.

This chain connects TRBV5-1 to TRBJ2-5; D unresolved. Germline V gives CDR1 SGHRS, CDR2 YFSETQ. Trimming took off 4 bases at V and 0 bases at J, with 25 bases between the two ends. This CDR3 is 19 amino acids long. The CDR3 is CASSPGTPASLFYQETQYF. CDR3 DNA sequence: TGCGCCAGCAGCCCAGGAACACCAGCCTCGCTATTCTACCAAGAGACCCAGTACTTC.

The chain is built from TRBV29-1 and TRBJ2-1, with unresolved D. From germline, CDR1 is SQVTM and CDR2 ANQGSEA. V lost 1 base to trimming and J lost 15 bases, with 13 bases between them. The CDR3 is made up of 11 amino acids. The CDR3 coding sequence is TGCAGCGTTGAAGGTAGTAGCCGTGGGTTCTTC. Protein product: CSVEGSSRGFF.

The gene calls are TRBV18 and TRBJ1-2; 7 bases are a match to TRBD1. J was trimmed by 6 bases and V by 5 bases; bases with no gene match: 3. The CDR3 length is 12 residues. The germline V gene has CDR1 KGHSH and CDR2 LQKENI. The CDR3 spells CASSSRGDGYTF. In DNA, the CDR3 is TGTGCCAGCTCATCCAGGGGGGATGGCTACACCTTC.

The chain is built from TRBV25-1 and TRBJ2-2; 8 bases align to TRBD1. Per germline, CDR1 MGHDK and CDR2 SYGVNS. The CDR3 runs to 16 residues. Trimming at V came to 1 base and at J to 4 bases, leaving 5 bases not matched to a gene. The CDR3 coding sequence is TGTGCCAGCAGTGAATTTGGACAGGGCCCCACCGGGGAGCTGTTTTTT. It translates to CASSEFGQGPTGELFF.

The CDR3 reads CASSLRPFDTIYF. In nucleotides, the CDR3 is TGTGCCAGCAGTTTAAGGCCCTTCGACACCATATATTTT. The rearrangement joins TRBV28 to TRBJ2-2; no clear D. The DNA end is more similar to TRBJ1-3, so the J call may be wrong. The CDR3 is 13 residues long. Germline CDR1 and CDR2: MDHEN and SYDVKM.

The genes are TRBV5-4 and TRBJ2-3; D unresolved. Per germline, CDR1 SGHNT and CDR2 YYREEE (reference sequence). CDR3 length: 14 residues. V was trimmed by 5 bases and J by 3 bases, leaving 13 bases between them. CDR3 region: CASSRNSGTDTQYF. The CDR3 coding sequence is TGTGCCAGCAGTCGGAATTCCGGTACAGATACGCAGTATTTT.